These 28 T cell receptor beta chains originate from one sample sequenced in a study of blood T cell repertoires in COVID-19. Data came from immunoSEQ multiplex PCR; TCRdb stores just in-frame clones and leaves some out. This sample has hundreds of thousands of clones, with about 89% found just once. The sequenced material came from peripheral blood. Receptor source: a man aged 40-55 years with acute or convalescent COVID-19.

This clone was counted once. The rearrangement links TRBV2 to TRBJ2-7; the D gene is possibly TRBD1 (5 bases). The CDR3 runs 14 residues. The V gene lost 4 bases and the J gene lost 5 bases, with 15 bases spanning the gap. Germline V gene data show CDR1 as SNHLY and CDR2 as FYNNEI. This chain's CDR3 is CASSGAFRGNEQYF. The CDR3 DNA follows: TGTGCCAGCAGTGGAGCCTTTAGGGGTAACGAGCAGTACTTC.

This chain joins TRBV11-1 and TRBJ1-2; maybe TRBD1 (6 bases). V lost 0 bases, J lost 5 bases, and 13 bases lay in between. Germline V gene sequence: CDR1 SGHAT, CDR2 FQDESV (reference sequence). The CDR3 has 15 amino acids. The CDR3 here is CASSLARGQRYGYTF. The DNA of the CDR3 is TGTGCCAGCAGCTTAGCGCGAGGACAGAGATATGGCTACACCTTC.

V gene TRBV30 combines with J gene TRBJ2-7; TRBD1 is a possible D gene (6 bases). Germline V CDR1 and CDR2: GTSNPN, SVGIG (reference sequence). The CDR3 is 15 amino acids. V lost 0 bases and J lost 5, with 17 bases in between. CDR3 residues: CAWSVPRGFLDEQYF. The CDR3 nucleotides read TGTGCCTGGAGTGTACCCAGGGGCTTTCTCGACGAGCAGTACTTC.

The chain couples TRBV27 to TRBJ1-2; a possible D gene is TRBD1 (5 bases). Trimming removed 10 bases from V and 3 bases from J, with 12 bases in between. CDR3 length equals 12 residues. CDR1 MNHEY and CDR2 SMNVEV come from the germline V gene (reference sequence). CDR3 nucleotide sequence: TGTGCCACCGCGGGGGGGGACTATGGCTACACCTTC. Its translation is CATAGGDYGYTF.

This clone was picked up a small number of times. One junction end disagrees with the germline gene, perhaps due to a read error. V gene TRBV5-6 combines with J gene TRBJ1-2, with a possible D match to TRBD1 (5 bases). Germline-derived CDR1 and CDR2 are SGHDT and YYEEEE. The CDR3 loop spans 13 amino acids. The CDR3 DNA follows: TGTGCCAGCAGCTTGGTGGGGGACTACGGCTACACCTTC. Protein sequence: CASSLVGDYGYTF.

This sequence joins TRBV6-5 and TRBJ2-7; TRBD2 matches at 7 bases. The germline V gene encodes CDR1 MNHEY and CDR2 SVGAGI. The CDR3 totals 14 residues. The J segment lost 2 bases and the V segment lost 6 bases, leaving 7 bases of the junction unmatched. This CDR3 reads CASRLGSGTYEQYF. CDR3 bases: TGTGCCAGCAGACTGGGAAGCGGGACCTACGAGCAGTACTTC.

This chain joins TRBV4-2 and TRBJ1-2; 8 bases line up with TRBD1. CDR1 is LGHNA and CDR2 is YNFKEQ in the germline V gene. The CDR3 is 15 amino acids. V was pared by 2 bases and J by 3 bases, with 5 bases of the junction left unmatched. The CDR3 is CASSQWMGQDYGYTF. DNA for the CDR3: TGTGCCAGCAGCCAATGGATGGGACAGGACTATGGCTACACCTTC.

CDR3 nucleotide sequence: TGTGCCATCGCCACCCCGGGACAGGGTGGCGAGTACGAGCAGTACTTC. It encodes CAIATPGQGGEYEQYF. This chain links TRBV10-3 with TRBJ2-7, with 9 bases aligning to TRBD1. The germline V gene has CDR1 ENHRY and CDR2 SYGVKD. Trimming cost V 8 bases and J 4 bases; bases outside gene matches: 15. The CDR3 sequence is 16 residues long.

Points on this clone: The same CDR3 is also encoded by other DNA sequences in this sample. The V gene is TRBV19, the J gene TRBJ1-2; D ambiguous. The CDR3 contains 14 residues. Germline CDR1 reads LNHDA; CDR2 reads SQIVND (reference sequence). V lost 5 bases and J lost 1, with 11 bases in between. CDR3 DNA: TGTGCCAGTAGTGTCGGCACAGTTAACTATGGCTACACCTTC. Protein sequence: CASSVGTVNYGYTF.

The chain has TRBV27 and TRBJ1-5, with D hard to call. V lost 3 bases to trimming and J lost 6 bases, with 12 bases between them. Germline CDR1 and CDR2: MNHEY and SMNVEV (reference sequence). The CDR3 is 14 residues long. CDR3 DNA sequence: TGTGCCAGCAGTTTTGCAGGAATCGGTCAGCCCCAGCATTTT. Translating it yields CASSFAGIGQPQHF.

The genes are TRBV30 and TRBJ2-3; D unresolved. Trimming shortened V by 2 bases and J by 9 bases, and 15 bases separated the two germline ends. This CDR3 has 13 residues. In germline, CDR1 is GTSNPN, CDR2 SVGIG (reference sequence). CDR3 DNA: TGTGCCTGGAGTCTAATTGACACCCCCACGCAGTATTTT. Residues: CAWSLIDTPTQYF.

The chain links TRBV5-6 to TRBJ2-7, with TRBD2 matching over 10 bases. CDR1 is SGHDT and CDR2 is YYEEEE in the germline V gene. The CDR3 length is 13 residues. The V gene end was trimmed by 5 bases and the J gene end by 7 bases; junction bases not matched to a gene: 6. The CDR3 sequence: CASRIAGGEEQYF. The DNA of the CDR3 is TGTGCCAGCAGAATAGCGGGGGGTGAAGAGCAGTACTTC.

The chain recombines TRBV25-1 with TRBJ1-2; 11 bases match TRBD1. CDR1 is MGHDK, CDR2 SYGVNS, per germline. V shed 4 bases, J shed 10 bases, and the junction held 8 bases outside the gene matches. The CDR3 length is 14 residues. CDR3 nucleotides: TGTGCCAGCAGTGGCCTGGGACAGGGGGAGACCTACACCTTC. Translating gives CASSGLGQGETYTF.

In this sample, this clone turned up once. The chain combines TRBV19 with TRBJ2-3; a weak D match, TRBD2 (5 bases). In germline, CDR1 is LNHDA, CDR2 SQIVND (reference sequence). Trimming cost V 7 bases and J 5 bases, with 28 bases left between them. The CDR3 contains 18 residues. The CDR3 reads CASTDTPLEILARDTQYF. DNA for the CDR3: TGTGCCAGTACCGACACCCCATTAGAGATCCTAGCAAGAGATACGCAGTATTTT.

The gene calls are TRBV6-5 and TRBJ2-7, with a weak D call TRBD2 (6 bases). Germline-derived CDR1 and CDR2 are MNHEY and SVGAGI. The CDR3 has 13 amino acids. The V gene lost 6 bases and the J gene lost 3 bases, with 12 bases spanning the gap. The CDR3 bases are TGTGCCAGCAGCCCGGGACTGCTCTACGAGCAGTACTTC. It translates to CASSPGLLYEQYF.

This chain links TRBV6-1 with TRBJ1-1; the D gene is possibly TRBD1 (5 bases). Trimming left V 5 bases short and J 2 bases short, with 12 bases between. The length of the CDR3 is 14 residues. Germline CDR1 reads MNHNS; CDR2 reads SASEGT. The CDR3 region is CASSFQGPNTEAFF. CDR3 coding DNA: TGTGCCAGCAGTTTTCAGGGCCCCAACACTGAAGCTTTCTTT.

The V and J genes are TRBV6-2 or TRBV6-3 and TRBJ2-3; perhaps TRBD1 as D (8 bases). The germline gives CDR1 MNHEY, CDR2 SVGEGT. The CDR3 runs to 15 residues. Trimming stripped 4 bases from V and 1 base from J, with 12 bases between. CDR3: CASSWTGRGTDTQYF. CDR3 in DNA: TGTGCCAGCAGTTGGACAGGGAGGGGCACAGATACGCAGTATTTT.

The chain combines TRBV7-9 with TRBJ2-1; 14 nucleotides line up with TRBD2. The ends lost 4 bases at V and 13 bases at J; junction bases unmatched: 9. Per germline, CDR1 SEHNR and CDR2 FQNEAQ (reference sequence). The CDR3 has 15 residues. The CDR3 sequence: CASSSTSGGAFSQFF. CDR3 DNA sequence: TGTGCCAGCAGCTCGACTAGCGGGGGGGCTTTCAGTCAGTTCTTC.

CDR3 protein: CASSDTGGAAYEQYF. CDR3 bases: TGTGCCAGCAGTGACACAGGGGGCGCAGCCTACGAGCAGTACTTC. This chain joins TRBV25-1 and TRBJ2-7; 9 bases fit TRBD1. The germline V gene has CDR1 MGHDK and CDR2 SYGVNS. The CDR3 consists of 15 residues. The junction had 5 bases not matched to a gene; V was cut back by 3 bases and J by 2 bases.

The chain carries TRBV5-6 and TRBJ1-1; D unresolved. CDR3 length equals 13 residues. V gave up 1 base and J gave up 2 bases, with 6 bases separating them. The germline gives CDR1 SGHDT, CDR2 YYEEEE. CDR3 sequence (DNA): TGTGCCAGCAGCTTGAGTCTAAACACTGAAGCTTTCTTT. Translated, it gives CASSLSLNTEAFF.

The chain uses TRBV15 and TRBJ2-2; no clear D. Germline V gives CDR1 LNHNV, CDR2 YYDKDF (reference sequence). V lost 1 base to trimming and J lost 1 base, with 7 bases between them. The CDR3 is made up of 15 amino acids. CDR3 region: CATSRGGLNTGELFF. The CDR3 DNA reads TGTGCCACCAGCAGAGGTGGCCTGAACACCGGGGAGCTGTTTTTT.

The rearrangement uses TRBV28 and TRBJ1-5; no reliable D call. The V gene's germline CDR1 is MDHEN and CDR2 SYDVKM. The CDR3 length is 13 residues. CDR3 DNA: TGTGGGGCGGCGGGCGGGAGCAATCAGCCCCAGCATTTT. It codes for CGAAGGSNQPQHF.

This chain connects TRBV4-2 to TRBJ2-3, with 9 bases lining up with TRBD2. Germline V gives CDR1 LGHNA, CDR2 YNFKEQ. V shed 4 bases, J shed 8 bases, and the junction held 16 bases outside the gene matches. The CDR3 runs to 17 residues. The CDR3 DNA follows: TGTGCCAGCAGCCTAAGAGGAGCTAGCGGGGTGCAAGGTACGCAGTATTTT. Translation gives CASSLRGASGVQGTQYF.

The gene calls are TRBV7-2 and TRBJ1-1; 7 bases are shared with TRBD1. CDR3 size: 14 residues. Germline assignment: CDR1 SGHTA and CDR2 FQGNSA. J lost 1 base, V lost 11 bases, and 10 bases had no gene match. CDR3 bases: TGTGCCTCCCGGACGGGACAGCAGAACACTGAAGCTTTCTTT. It yields the protein CASRTGQQNTEAFF.

The chain is built from TRBV10-3 and TRBJ2-3, with 9 bases fitting TRBD1. Germline CDR1 and CDR2: ENHRY and SYGVKD. This CDR3 region has 14 residues. The trim removed 7 bases at V and 3 bases at J, leaving 5 bases unmatched. The CDR3 sequence: CAITNGQGTDTQYF. CDR3 DNA: TGTGCCATCACTAACGGACAGGGGACAGATACGCAGTATTTT.

This rearrangement joins TRBV5-1 to TRBJ1-2, with no clear D. Trimming shortened V by 3 bases and J by 6 bases, and 12 bases separated the two germline ends. The germline gives CDR1 SGHRS, CDR2 YFSETQ. This CDR3 spans 13 amino acids. In DNA form, the CDR3 reads TGCGCCAGCAGCTCACCCGAAGGAGATGGCTACACCTTC. It translates to CASSSPEGDGYTF.

This chain connects TRBV7-9 to TRBJ2-3; 13 bases map to TRBD2. CDR3 length: 18 residues. In germline, CDR1 is SEHNR, CDR2 FQNEAQ (reference sequence). V lost 5 bases, J lost 3 bases, and 11 bases stayed unmatched. CDR3 sequence: CASSTHLTSGGATDTQYF. The CDR3 DNA follows: TGTGCCAGCAGCACTCACCTCACTAGCGGGGGGGCAACAGATACGCAGTATTTT.

The chain recombines TRBV5-1 with TRBJ2-2, with D tentatively TRBD2 (5 bases). CDR1 SGHRS and CDR2 YFSETQ come from the germline V gene. This CDR3 is built from 13 residues. The V end lost 3 bases, the J end lost 5 bases, and 8 bases lay between the germline ends. CDR3 region: CASSSPGTGELFF. CDR3 in DNA: TGCGCCAGCAGCTCCCCGGGGACCGGGGAGCTGTTTTTT.